The rows below give T cell receptor beta chains drawn from one sample of a study of beta chain features in type 1 diabetes. Profiling relied on immunoSEQ multiplex PCR, and the TCRdb table lists in-frame clones only, not all of them. The data show about 930,000 clones, 15% to 20% seen once. Sequenced input: naive CD4+ T cells from blood. All receptors come from a woman aged 18-29 years in good health. Each CDR3 is given with its conserved first and last residue. A D gene is named only where the DNA matches it firmly. For some rows the clone size is stated as once, few or many, or as a class when expanded; others skip it.

cdr3_length,clone_size,j_call,d_call,v_call,cdr3_nt,cdr3_aa
14,.,TRBJ1-6,TRBD1,TRBV25-1,TGTGCCAGCAGATCCGACAGGGGGTCTTCACCCCTCCACTTT,CASRSDRGSSPLHF
18,.,TRBJ2-5,TRBD2,TRBV28,TGTGCCAGCAGTACCCCGCCCCTAGTAGCGGGGGCTCAAGAGACCCAGTACTTC,CASSTPPLVAGAQETQYF
14,.,TRBJ2-6,.,TRBV9,TGTGCCAGCAGCCTAAGCTCTGGGGCCAACGTCCTGACTTTC,CASSLSSGANVLTF
15,few,TRBJ2-1,.,TRBV4-3,TGCGCCAGCAGCCAAGCTTTGAGAATTGCGGGTGAGCAGTTCTTC,CASSQALRIAGEQFF
18,.,TRBJ1-2,TRBD1,TRBV19,TGTGCCAGTAGTATAGATCCCGGGACAGGGAGCGTTAACTATGGCTACACCTTC,CASSIDPGTGSVNYGYTF
15,.,TRBJ2-7,.,TRBV21-1,TGTGCCAGCAGCAAAGAGGACAGGAGGATCTACGAGCAGTACTTC,CASSKEDRRIYEQYF
16,few,TRBJ2-3,.,TRBV5-4,TGTGCCAGCAGCTTGGATGGGAGGCTAAGCACAGATACGCAGTATTTT,CASSLDGRLSTDTQYF
13,.,TRBJ1-2,.,TRBV28,TGTGCCAGCAGTTTAGGCGGGGCGGAAGGCTACACCTTC,CASSLGGAEGYTF
15,.,TRBJ1-1,TRBD1,TRBV25-1,TGTGCCAGCAGTGATGACAGGGGGCTGAACACTGAAGCTTTCTTT,CASSDDRGLNTEAFF
17,.,TRBJ2-6,TRBD1,TRBV11-1,TGTGCCAGCAGGGGGACAGGTACCTACTCTGGGGCCAACGTCCTGACTTTC,CASRGTGTYSGANVLTF
15,few,TRBJ2-7,TRBD2,TRBV9,TGTGCCAGCAGCGTAGACCCGGGAGGGTACTACGAGCAGTACTTC,CASSVDPGGYYEQYF
14,.,TRBJ2-2,.,TRBV11-2,TGTGCCAGCAGCACCCCAAAAAGACCCGGGGAGCTGTTTTTT,CASSTPKRPGELFF
15,.,TRBJ2-7,TRBD1,TRBV11-1,TGTGCCAGCAGCTTAGTGGACAGGGGGCTCTACGAGCAGTACTTC,CASSLVDRGLYEQYF
14,.,TRBJ2-7,TRBD1,TRBV19,TGTGCCAGTAGTACCCAGGGGGTGAACTACGAGCAGTACTTC,CASSTQGVNYEQYF
11,.,TRBJ2-1,.,TRBV15,TGTGCCACCAGTACTTACAATGAGCAGTTCTTC,CATSTYNEQFF
15,.,TRBJ2-1,.,TRBV7-9,TGTGCCAGCAGCTTAGTAGGGGCTAACGTCAATGAGCAGTTCTTC,CASSLVGANVNEQFF
12,.,TRBJ2-7,TRBD1,TRBV29-1,TGCAGCGTCGATACAGGGGTGGGGGAGCAGTACTTC,CSVDTGVGEQYF
14,few,TRBJ2-1,.,TRBV7-2,TGTGCCAGCAGCTTAGCGGTTCCCTACAATGAGCAGTTCTTC,CASSLAVPYNEQFF
14,few,TRBJ2-5,.,TRBV7-2,TGTGCCAGCAGTCCCAGCGGCCCGGCGGAGACCCAGTACTTC,CASSPSGPAETQYF
15,.,TRBJ2-6,.,TRBV7-2,TGTGCCAGCAGCTTAGGGACCCCCGGGACCAACGTCCTGACTTTC,CASSLGTPGTNVLTF
14,.,TRBJ2-7,.,TRBV4-2,TGTGCCAGCAGCCAAGAGAGGATTTCCTACGAGCAGTACTTC,CASSQERISYEQYF
16,few,TRBJ2-3,.,TRBV7-6,TGTGCCAGCAGCCCCCATTGGGGGGGCCCCACAGATACGCAGTATTTT,CASSPHWGGPTDTQYF
14,few,TRBJ2-7,TRBD1,TRBV7-9,TGTGCCAGCAGCCCAGGCGGACAGGGAGTGGGGCAGTACTTC,CASSPGGQGVGQYF
14,few,TRBJ2-5,.,TRBV7-2,TGTGCCAGCAGCTCCCTACCGCGGCAAGAGACCCAGTACTTC,CASSSLPRQETQYF
16,few,TRBJ2-3,TRBD2,TRBV27,TGTGCCAGCCGGACGCGAGCGGGATTGGAAACAGATACGCAGTATTTT,CASRTRAGLETDTQYF
16,.,TRBJ2-7,.,TRBV4-2,TGTGCCAGCAGCCAGGATCTAGGTCCACTCTCCTACGAGCAGTACTTC,CASSQDLGPLSYEQYF
16,.,TRBJ2-3,TRBD1,TRBV7-2,TGTGCCAGCAGCCCAATGACAGGGGGTGGGACAGATACGCAGTATTTT,CASSPMTGGGTDTQYF
15,.,TRBJ1-5,.,TRBV7-2,TGTGCCAGCAGCTTAGGTGGAGCGGGCAATCAGCCCCAGCATTTT,CASSLGGAGNQPQHF
16,.,TRBJ2-7,TRBD1,TRBV7-6,TGTGCCAGCAGCTCCCACGGACAGGGGCTCTTCTACGAGCAGTACTTC,CASSSHGQGLFYEQYF
16,few,TRBJ2-1,.,TRBV7-9,TGTGCCAGCACCGACGGGCCAAGAACCTCCTACAATGAGCAGTTCTTC,CASTDGPRTSYNEQFF
16,few,TRBJ1-4,TRBD1,TRBV5-6,TGTGCCAGCAGCTTGGGCGGCAGGGGGTTCGAGGAAAAACTGTTTTTT,CASSLGGRGFEEKLFF
16,few,TRBJ2-5,TRBD1,TRBV5-4,TGTGCCAGCAGCTTGCCTTCAGGGGGCGATGCGGAGACCCAGTACTTC,CASSLPSGGDAETQYF
14,few,TRBJ1-1,TRBD1,TRBV5-6,TGTGCCAGCAGGGCCGGACAGGGACCAACTGAAGCTTTCTTT,CASRAGQGPTEAFF
15,.,TRBJ2-5,.,TRBV18,TGTGCCAGCTCACCAAGGTGGCAGGAAAAAGAGACCCAGTACTTC,CASSPRWQEKETQYF
13,.,TRBJ2-1,.,TRBV4-2,TGTGCCAGCAGCCAAGTACTAGGCAATGAGCAGTTCTTC,CASSQVLGNEQFF
15,.,TRBJ2-3,.,TRBV9,TGTGCCAGCAGCGTTGGGGGTCCCCACACAGATACGCAGTATTTT,CASSVGGPHTDTQYF
16,.,TRBJ2-5,TRBD1,TRBV7-8,TGTGCCAGCAGCGTTCCCGGGACAGTCGGGGTGGAGACCCAGTACTTC,CASSVPGTVGVETQYF
17,few,TRBJ1-5,.,TRBV4-2,TGTGCCAGCAGCCAAGAGGGCAGGGGAGCGATCAATCAGCCCCAGCATTTT,CASSQEGRGAINQPQHF
15,few,TRBJ2-7,TRBD2,TRBV29-1,TGCAGCGTTGAGAAGACTAGCGGGAGGGCCGGCGAGCAGTACTTC,CSVEKTSGRAGEQYF
14,.,TRBJ2-7,TRBD2,TRBV6-4,TGTGCCAGCAGTGGACTAGCGGGATACTACGAGCAGTACTTC,CASSGLAGYYEQYF
14,few,TRBJ1-2,.,TRBV19,TGTGCCAGTAGTACAAGGGAGGGCCTCTATGGCTACACCTTC,CASSTREGLYGYTF
15,.,TRBJ1-2,TRBD1,TRBV2,TGTGCCAGCAGTGAATGGGGGACAGGGGCAGGCGGCTACACCTTC,CASSEWGTGAGGYTF